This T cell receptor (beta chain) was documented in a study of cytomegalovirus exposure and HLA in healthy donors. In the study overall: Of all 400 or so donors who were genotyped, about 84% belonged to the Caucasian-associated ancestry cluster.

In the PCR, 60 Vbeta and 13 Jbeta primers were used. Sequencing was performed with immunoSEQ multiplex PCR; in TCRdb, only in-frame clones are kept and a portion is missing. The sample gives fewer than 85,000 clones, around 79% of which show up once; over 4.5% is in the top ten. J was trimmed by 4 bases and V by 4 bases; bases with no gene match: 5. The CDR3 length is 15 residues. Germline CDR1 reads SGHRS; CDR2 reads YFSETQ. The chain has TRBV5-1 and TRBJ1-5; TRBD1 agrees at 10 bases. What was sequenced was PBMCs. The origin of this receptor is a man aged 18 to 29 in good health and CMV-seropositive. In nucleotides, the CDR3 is TGCGCCAGCAGCCCATTGGGACAGGGGAATCAGCCCCAGCATTTT. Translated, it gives CASSPLGQGNQPQHF.